This T cell receptor beta chain was sequenced in a study of T cell changes during pregnancy in multiple sclerosis. Per germline, CDR1 SGHRS and CDR2 YFSETQ. Trimming took 4 bases from V and 1 from J, leaving 14 bases between them. This CDR3 is built from 15 residues. Produced via immunoSEQ multiplex PCR; TCRdb's table is partial and in-frame only. Counted here are approximately 85,000 clones, just over 90% occurring once; the ten biggest clones make up around 2.3%. This clone was detected a few times. This receptor was obtained from a female donor with multiple sclerosis, enrolled in a pregnancy study. The sample consisted of peripheral blood, taken in the first trimester of pregnancy. V and J are TRBV5-1 and TRBJ1-2, with D unresolved. The CDR3 DNA sequence: TGCGCCAGCAGCCTCACGGCGGGGATTAACTATGGCTACACCTTC. As protein: CASSLTAGINYGYTF.